This TCR beta chain appears in the sequencing data of a study of tumor-infiltrating lymphocytes in oesophageal squamous cell carcinoma. Germline V gene lookup returns CDR1 SEHNR and CDR2 FQNEAQ (reference sequence). V was clipped by 0 bases and J by 3 bases, with 10 bases between them. The CDR3 runs 15 residues. This clonotype rates as medium-sized. Each CDR3 protein gets one entry after TCRdb re-called the PCR reads with MiXCR. There are about 22,000 distinct CDR3 sequences in the sample; around a third occur only once, and approximately 20% lies in the top ten. This TCR was sampled from a female donor with esophageal squamous cell carcinoma. Sequencing input: esophageal tumor tissue. This chain uses TRBV7-9 with TRBJ2-3; D might be TRBD2 (6 bases). The CDR3 sequence is CASSLAGGSTDTQYF. Written as DNA, the CDR3 is TGTGCCAGCAGCTTAGCGGGAGGAAGTACAGATACGCAGTATTTT.